The 20 T cell receptor beta chains presented below share a single source sample, sequenced in a study of PD-1 blockade in classical Hodgkin lymphoma. The time point is: cycle 4 day 1 (C4D1), after 6 weeks of nivolumab. Each patient experienced a relapse that followed autologous stem cell transplantation, and brentuximab vedotin exposure varied. The repertoire was sequenced with immunoSEQ multiplex PCR; TCRdb's copy has only in-frame clones and lacks some. Of about 50,000 clones listed, roughly 80% are singletons. This specimen consisted of peripheral blood mononuclear cells (PBMCs), obtained before the fourth cycle of nivolumab. Every receptor here comes from a human donor with classical Hodgkin lymphoma.

This clone is medium-sized (0.01 to 0.1%) within its sample. The chain employs TRBV5-1 and TRBJ2-6; 7 nucleotides agree with TRBD1. The CDR3 consists of 15 residues. Germline CDR1 is SGHRS and CDR2 is YFSETQ. V shed 4 bases and J 2 bases; nucleotides not matched to a gene: 3. The CDR3, as DNA: TGCGCCAGCAGCCCAGGGACAGCTGGGGCCAACGTCCTGACTTTC. Protein sequence: CASSPGTAGANVLTF.

The chain combines TRBV28 with TRBJ2-5, with 9 bases fitting TRBD2. Losses at the gene ends were 5 bases for V and 1 base for J; bases not matched to a gene: 5. CDR1 MDHEN and CDR2 SYDVKM come from the germline V gene. This CDR3 is 15 amino acids long. The CDR3 coding sequence is TGTGCCAGCAGTAGGGGGACTAGCCTCCAAGAGACCCAGTACTTC. Translating gives CASSRGTSLQETQYF.

The gene calls are TRBV6-5 and TRBJ1-1, with D perhaps TRBD1 (6 bases). V was pared by 0 bases and J by 5 bases, with 16 bases between. This CDR3 has 16 amino acids. Germline-derived CDR1 and CDR2 are MNHEY and SVGAGI. This CDR3 is CASSYSTGGAGTEAFF. In DNA, the CDR3 is TGTGCCAGCAGTTACTCGACCGGGGGCGCGGGTACTGAAGCTTTCTTT.

This sequence joins TRBV5-1 and TRBJ1-1; unclear D gene. This CDR3 has 12 residues. Deletions cut 4 bases from V and 5 bases from J, with 9 bases between. Germline assignment: CDR1 SGHRS and CDR2 YFSETQ. Here the CDR3 DNA reads TGCGCCAGCAGCCCTTCGGGAACTGAAGCTTTCTTT. Translating it yields CASSPSGTEAFF.

This clone occurred a few times. The rearrangement links TRBV6-5 to TRBJ2-3, with a tentative D call TRBD1 (5 bases). The CDR3 length is 15 residues. Trimming left V 1 base short and J 0 bases short, with 8 bases between. CDR1 MNHEY and CDR2 SVGAGI come from the germline V gene. The CDR3 loop reads CASSYWGSSTDTQYF. CDR3 in DNA: TGTGCCAGCAGTTACTGGGGCAGTAGCACAGATACGCAGTATTTT.

This clone was recorded a few times. This chain joins TRBV6-5 and TRBJ1-1; D is undetermined. The CDR3 spans 15 residues. V was trimmed by 0 bases and J by 2 bases, leaving 10 bases between them. Germline CDR1 MNHEY, CDR2 SVGAGI. DNA of the CDR3: TGTGCCAGCAGTTACTCGTCGGTAATAAACACTGAAGCTTTCTTT. Translation: CASSYSSVINTEAFF.

J is TRBJ1-2 and V is TRBV28; D is ambiguous. The germline V gene encodes CDR1 MDHEN and CDR2 SYDVKM. The CDR3 has 13 residues. V lost 7 bases and J lost 4, with 13 bases in between. The DNA of the CDR3 is TGTGCCAGCAACAATTTCGCATCCTATGGCTACACCTTC. Translation gives CASNNFASYGYTF.

This sequence joins TRBV19 and TRBJ1-4; D not certain. Trimming removed 7 bases from V and 2 bases from J, with 14 bases in between. Germline V lookup: CDR1 LNHDA, CDR2 SQIVND (reference sequence). There are 15 residues in the CDR3. CDR3 in amino acids: CASKPFGFTNEKLFF. In nucleotides, the CDR3 is TGTGCCAGTAAACCCTTCGGTTTTACTAATGAAAAACTGTTTTTT.

The table lists this clone with a few counts. Other DNA sequences of this sample code for an identical CDR3. The chain is built from TRBV7-9 and TRBJ1-5; D unclear. V gave up 1 base and J gave up 7 bases, with 8 bases separating them. The germline CDR1 and CDR2 sequences are SEHNR and FQNEAQ (reference sequence). CDR3 size: 13 residues. CDR3 amino acids: CASSLGPLQPQHF. DNA for the CDR3: TGTGCCAGCAGCTTAGGCCCCCTCCAGCCCCAGCATTTT.

In DNA form, the CDR3 reads TGTGCCAGCAGCACGATCCTTGATTGGGGGAACGAGCAGTACTTC. Its protein product is CASSTILDWGNEQYF. The chain uses TRBV21-1 and TRBJ2-7. TRBV21-1 is marked as a pseudogene. CDR3 size: 15 residues.

The V gene is TRBV7-9, the J gene TRBJ2-2, with TRBD2 matching 7 bases. V lost 5 bases, J lost 2 bases, and 11 bases stayed unmatched. Germline CDR1 and CDR2: SEHNR and FQNEAQ (reference sequence). The length of the CDR3 is 17 residues. The CDR3 sequence: CASSRANLAANTGELFF. The DNA of the CDR3 is TGTGCCAGCAGCCGAGCCAACCTAGCGGCTAACACCGGGGAGCTGTTTTTT.

The rearrangement joins TRBV5-4 to TRBJ2-7; D gene uncertain. The CDR3 contains 15 residues. V lost 4 bases and J lost 3, with 17 bases in between. From germline, CDR1 is SGHNT and CDR2 YYREEE (reference sequence). In nucleotides, the CDR3 is TGTGCCAGCAGCCCTGACGGAAGACTTGGCTACGAGCAGTACTTC. Translated: CASSPDGRLGYEQYF.

The V and J genes are TRBV2 and TRBJ1-2, with D unresolved. With 2 bases removed from V and 6 bases from J, the gap between germline ends came to 13 bases. Germline loops: CDR1 SNHLY, CDR2 FYNNEI. CDR3 length: 14 amino acids. The CDR3 protein is CASSERETSHGYTF. The CDR3 DNA sequence: TGTGCCAGCAGTGAACGTGAGACTTCTCATGGCTACACCTTC.

The chain has TRBV5-1 and TRBJ1-2; D is undetermined. The V end was cut by 9 bases, the J end by 0 bases, with 21 bases between. Germline CDR1 SGHRS, CDR2 YFSETQ. This CDR3 is built from 16 residues. The CDR3 loop is CANPTASRRSNYGYTF. In DNA, the CDR3 is TGCGCCAACCCGACGGCTTCCCGCCGCTCTAACTATGGCTACACCTTC.

The rearrangement joins TRBV7-8 to TRBJ1-2, with D unclear. This CDR3 spans 13 amino acids. Looked up from germline, CDR1 is SGHVS and CDR2 is FQNEAQ. Trimming left V 5 bases short and J 7 bases short, with 14 bases between. CDR3 sequence (DNA): TGTGCCAGCAGCACCTACAGCGGAGGTGGCTACACCTTC. It is translated as CASSTYSGGGYTF.

The chain has TRBV2 and TRBJ1-2; no firm D call. This CDR3 region has 15 residues. V was pared by 0 bases and J by 4 bases, with 12 bases between. Germline V gives CDR1 SNHLY, CDR2 FYNNEI. The CDR3 region is CASSEALRGSYGYTF. DNA of the CDR3: TGTGCCAGCAGTGAAGCGCTGAGAGGGAGCTATGGCTACACCTTC.

The V call is TRBV4-2, the J call TRBJ2-7; D not resolved. CDR1 and CDR2 (germline): LGHNA, YNFKEQ. V gave up 2 bases and J gave up 6 bases, with 5 bases separating them. This CDR3 region has 11 residues. CDR3 nucleotide sequence: TGTGCCAGCAGCCAAACCGGCGAGCAGTACTTC. Encoded protein: CASSQTGEQYF.

The rearrangement links TRBV4-2 to TRBJ2-1; D possibly corresponds to TRBD2 (5 bases). The CDR3 is made up of 16 amino acids. CDR1 and CDR2 from the germline V gene are LGHNA and YNFKEQ. Trimming removed 2 bases at V and 6 bases at J, with 17 bases between. The CDR3 loop reads CASSQPPGFGVNEQFF. The CDR3 DNA reads TGTGCCAGCAGCCAACCCCCGGGCTTCGGGGTCAATGAGCAGTTCTTC.

J is TRBJ2-7 and V is TRBV10-3, with TRBD2 identical over 11 bases. There are 16 residues in the CDR3. The germline V gene encodes CDR1 ENHRY and CDR2 SYGVKD. V lost 6 bases, J lost 4 bases, and 11 bases stayed unmatched. The CDR3 loop reads CAIRNISGRAVYEQYF. The CDR3 DNA is TGTGCCATCAGGAATATTAGCGGGAGGGCCGTATACGAGCAGTACTTC.

The rearrangement uses TRBV2 and TRBJ2-1; D might be TRBD2 (5 bases). CDR3 size: 16 residues. Deletions cut 4 bases from V and 0 bases from J, with 13 bases between. CDR1 is SNHLY and CDR2 is FYNNEI in the germline V gene. As DNA, the CDR3 is TGTGCCAGCAGTGCAATCGGGGTTAGCTCCTACAATGAGCAGTTCTTC. Protein product: CASSAIGVSSYNEQFF.